Listed below are T cell receptor beta chains from one sample, sequenced in a study of control samples from healthy donors and cancer patients. Assay: immunoSEQ multiplex PCR; the TCRdb copy retains only in-frame clones and omits some. There are 90,000 to 100,000 clones in the sample; around 84% occur only once, and about 38% lies in the top ten. Sequencing input: PBMCs. These receptor sequences come from a man aged 65 to 85 with lung cancer. Each CDR3 is given with its conserved first and last residue.

V gene,CDR3 protein
TRBV30,CAWNRGQGEQYF
TRBV19,CASSIADDESYEQYF
TRBV3-1/TRBV3-2,CASSPRQAVGTQYF
TRBV15,CATSRGAPGTANEKLFF
TRBV3-1/TRBV3-2,CASSPWGDRGGTEAFF
TRBV29-1,CIIDTPNYGYTF
TRBV24-1,CASGGTGGQDTQYF
TRBV9,CASSKSGGTEAFF
TRBV5-1,CASSRGDGLAYNEQFF
TRBV3-1/TRBV3-2,CASSPKRLGEKLFF
TRBV19,CATQGPGLYTEAFF
TRBV9,CASSVGVGVNTEAFF
TRBV20-1,CSASAGANVLTF
TRBV7-9,CASSPRPVTSTDTQYF
TRBV5-6,CASSPGLAGLYEQYF
TRBV11-2,CASTRTGLPYEQYF
TRBV5-1,CASMEDRGFYEQYF
TRBV12-5,CASGLVVAPGQGHYGYTF
TRBV12-3/TRBV12-4,CASRDGQDTEAFF
TRBV2,CASSGRTWGWDGYTF
TRBV6-4,CASSDPFTDTQYF
TRBV2,CASSLQAPRTLNEKLFF
TRBV24-1,CATKDGGGRDTQYF
TRBV12-5,CASGLDLADTQYF
TRBV9,CASSEMGQGGTEAFF
TRBV9,CASNDIPQEASEAFF
TRBV7-2,CASSFSVTDTQYF
TRBV30,CAWSRQYEQYF
TRBV15,CATSREPTGDGNTIYF
TRBV7-9,CASSSRDNEKLFF
TRBV6-2/TRBV6-3,CASSRGTFNYGYTF
TRBV5-1,CASSFLAGGAYEQYF
TRBV4-1,CASSQAGGGLAGEETQYF
TRBV18,CASSPSGDPGNTIYF
TRBV6-6,CASYSGTTSTDTQYF
TRBV4-2,CASSLANYGYTF
TRBV5-6,CASSFRGTGELFF
TRBV27,CASSFGGPKNIQYF
TRBV25-1,CASSDRGGMNTEAFF
TRBV7-3,CASRTGPGSTGELFF
TRBV6-5,CASLRGHKAFF
TRBV7-6,CASSFDLRQGRYYEQYF